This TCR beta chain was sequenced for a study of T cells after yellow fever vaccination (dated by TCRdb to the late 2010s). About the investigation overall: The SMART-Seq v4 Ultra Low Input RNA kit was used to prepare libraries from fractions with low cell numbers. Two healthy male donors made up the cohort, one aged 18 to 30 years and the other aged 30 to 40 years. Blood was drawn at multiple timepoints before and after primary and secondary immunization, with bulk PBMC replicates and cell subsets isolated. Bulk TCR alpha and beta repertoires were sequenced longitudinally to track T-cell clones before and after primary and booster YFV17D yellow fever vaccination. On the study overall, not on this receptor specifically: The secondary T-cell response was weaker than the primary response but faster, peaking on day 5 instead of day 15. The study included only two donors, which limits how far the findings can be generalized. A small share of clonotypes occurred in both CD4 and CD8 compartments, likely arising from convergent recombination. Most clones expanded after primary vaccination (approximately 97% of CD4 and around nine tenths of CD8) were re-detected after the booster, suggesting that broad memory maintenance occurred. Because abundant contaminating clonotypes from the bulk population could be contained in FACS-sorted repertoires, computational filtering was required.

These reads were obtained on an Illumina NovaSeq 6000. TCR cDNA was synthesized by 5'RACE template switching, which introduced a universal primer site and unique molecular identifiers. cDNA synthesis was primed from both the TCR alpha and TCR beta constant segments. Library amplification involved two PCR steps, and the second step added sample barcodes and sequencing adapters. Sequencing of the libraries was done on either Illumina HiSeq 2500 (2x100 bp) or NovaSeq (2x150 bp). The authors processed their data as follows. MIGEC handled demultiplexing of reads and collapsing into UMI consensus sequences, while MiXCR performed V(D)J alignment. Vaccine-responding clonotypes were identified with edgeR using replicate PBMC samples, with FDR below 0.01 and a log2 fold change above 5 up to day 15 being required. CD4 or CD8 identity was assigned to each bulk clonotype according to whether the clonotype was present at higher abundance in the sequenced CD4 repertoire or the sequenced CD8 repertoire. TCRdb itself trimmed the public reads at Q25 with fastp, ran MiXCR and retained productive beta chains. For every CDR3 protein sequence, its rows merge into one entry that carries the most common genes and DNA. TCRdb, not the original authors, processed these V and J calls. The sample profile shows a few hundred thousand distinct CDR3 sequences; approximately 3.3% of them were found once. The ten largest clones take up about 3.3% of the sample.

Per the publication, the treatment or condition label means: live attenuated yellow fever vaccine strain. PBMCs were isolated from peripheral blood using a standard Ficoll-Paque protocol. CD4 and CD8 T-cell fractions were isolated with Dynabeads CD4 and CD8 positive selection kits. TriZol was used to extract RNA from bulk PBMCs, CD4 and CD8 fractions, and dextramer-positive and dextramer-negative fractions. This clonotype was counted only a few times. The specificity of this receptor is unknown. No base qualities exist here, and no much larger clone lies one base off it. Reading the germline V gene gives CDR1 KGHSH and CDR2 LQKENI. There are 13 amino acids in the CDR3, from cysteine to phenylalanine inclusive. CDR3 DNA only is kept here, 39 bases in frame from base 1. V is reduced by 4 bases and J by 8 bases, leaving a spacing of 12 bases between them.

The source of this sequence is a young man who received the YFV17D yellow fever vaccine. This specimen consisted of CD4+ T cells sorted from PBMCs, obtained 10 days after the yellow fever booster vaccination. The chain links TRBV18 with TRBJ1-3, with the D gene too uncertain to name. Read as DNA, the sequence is TGTGCCAGCTCACTCGCCCGGCCGGACACCATATATTTT. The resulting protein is CASSLARPDTIYF. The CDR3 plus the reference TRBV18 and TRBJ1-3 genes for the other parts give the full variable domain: NAGVMQNPRHLVRRRGQEARLRCSPMKGHSHVYWYRQLPEEGLKFMVYLQKENIIDESGMPKERFSAEFPKEGPSILRIQQVVRGDSAAYFCASSLARPDTIYFGEGSWLTVV.